Included here is one T cell receptor (beta chain) sequence, with context. These data are taken from a study of control samples from healthy donors and cancer patients. Sequencing was performed with immunoSEQ multiplex PCR; in TCRdb, only in-frame clones are kept and a portion is missing. In the table there are 150,000 to 180,000 clones, approximately 93% of which are singletons. Germline lookup yields CDR1 LNHDA and CDR2 SQIVND (reference sequence). This CDR3 spans 11 amino acids. The V gene lost 7 bases and the J gene lost 9 bases, with 10 bases spanning the gap. This clonotype originated in a man in his forties or fifties in good health. Sequenced material: blood. This chain uses TRBV19 with TRBJ2-1; D tentatively fits TRBD1 or TRBD2 (5 bases each). The CDR3 reads CASTDGGEQFF. The CDR3 nucleotides read TGTGCCAGTACCGATGGGGGTGAGCAGTTCTTC.